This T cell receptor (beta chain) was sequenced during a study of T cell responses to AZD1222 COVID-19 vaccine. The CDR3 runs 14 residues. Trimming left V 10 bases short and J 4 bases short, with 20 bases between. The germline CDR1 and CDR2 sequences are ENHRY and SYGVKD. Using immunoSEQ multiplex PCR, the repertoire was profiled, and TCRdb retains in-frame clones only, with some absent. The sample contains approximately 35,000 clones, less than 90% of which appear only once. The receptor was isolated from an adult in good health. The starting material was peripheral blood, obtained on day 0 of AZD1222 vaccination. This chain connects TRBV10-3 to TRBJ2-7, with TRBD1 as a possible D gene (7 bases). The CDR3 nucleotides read TGTGCCACCGCAGCTCAGGGGGGAGGTTACGAGCAGTACTTC. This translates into CATAAQGGGYEQYF.